The sample holds one count of the clone carrying this T cell receptor beta chain. The cohort comprised adults aged roughly 18 to 95 years residing in about two dozen US areas. The CDR3 is 16 amino acids. From germline, CDR1 is SGHRS and CDR2 YFSETQ. Trimming took 1 base from V and 4 from J, leaving 16 bases between them. Clones were sequenced by immunoSEQ multiplex PCR, and TCRdb holds only the in-frame ones, with some missing. The table has almost 200,000 clones, roughly 90% seen once. This sample is part of a study of blood T cell repertoires in COVID-19. Sequenced: PBMCs or T cells enriched from blood (not recorded which). The V call is TRBV5-1, the J call TRBJ2-3; tentative D call: TRBD1 (6 bases). The clonotype comes from a woman between 18 and 29 years old who had recovered from COVID-19. CDR3 DNA sequence: TGCGCCAGCAGCTTGAGGACAGATCCAGGCCCAGATACGCAGTATTTT. Its protein product is CASSLRTDPGPDTQYF.